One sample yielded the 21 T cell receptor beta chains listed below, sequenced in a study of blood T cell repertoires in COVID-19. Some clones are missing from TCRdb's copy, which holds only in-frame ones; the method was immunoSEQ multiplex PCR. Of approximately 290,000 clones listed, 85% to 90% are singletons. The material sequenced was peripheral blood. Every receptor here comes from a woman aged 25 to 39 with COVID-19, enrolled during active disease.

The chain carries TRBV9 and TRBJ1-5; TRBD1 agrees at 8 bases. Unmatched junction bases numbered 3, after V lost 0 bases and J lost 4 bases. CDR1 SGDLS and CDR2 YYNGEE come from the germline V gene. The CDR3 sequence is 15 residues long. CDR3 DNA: TGTGCCAGCAGCGTAGGTGGGACAGGTAATCAGCCCCAGCATTTT. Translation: CASSVGGTGNQPQHF.

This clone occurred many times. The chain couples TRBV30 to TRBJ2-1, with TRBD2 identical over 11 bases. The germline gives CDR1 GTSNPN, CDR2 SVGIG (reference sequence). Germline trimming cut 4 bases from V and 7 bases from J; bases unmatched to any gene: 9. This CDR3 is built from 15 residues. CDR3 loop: CAWTGKASGGNEQFF. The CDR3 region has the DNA TGTGCCTGGACCGGTAAGGCTAGCGGGGGGAATGAGCAGTTCTTC.

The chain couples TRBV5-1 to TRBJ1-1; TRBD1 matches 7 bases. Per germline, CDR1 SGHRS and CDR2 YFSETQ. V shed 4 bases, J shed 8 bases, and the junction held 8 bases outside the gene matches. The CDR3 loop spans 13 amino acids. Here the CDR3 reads CASSLGTAGEAFF. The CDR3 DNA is TGCGCCAGCAGCCTTGGGACAGCTGGAGAAGCTTTCTTT.

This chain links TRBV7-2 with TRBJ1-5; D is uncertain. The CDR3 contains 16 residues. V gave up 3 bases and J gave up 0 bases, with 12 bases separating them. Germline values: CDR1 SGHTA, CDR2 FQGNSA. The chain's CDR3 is CASSLADISSNQPQHF. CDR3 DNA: TGTGCCAGCAGCTTGGCCGACATCTCTAGCAATCAGCCCCAGCATTTT.

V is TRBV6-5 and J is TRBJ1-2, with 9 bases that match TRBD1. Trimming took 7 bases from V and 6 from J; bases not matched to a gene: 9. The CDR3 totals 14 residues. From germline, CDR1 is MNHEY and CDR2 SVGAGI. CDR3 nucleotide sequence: TGTGCCAGCATAGATCCGGGACAGGGTGATGGCTACACCTTC. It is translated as CASIDPGQGDGYTF.

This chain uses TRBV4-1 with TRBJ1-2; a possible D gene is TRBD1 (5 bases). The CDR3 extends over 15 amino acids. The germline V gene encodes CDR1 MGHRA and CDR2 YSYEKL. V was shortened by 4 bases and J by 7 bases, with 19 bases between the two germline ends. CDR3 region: CASSPLMGGESGYTF. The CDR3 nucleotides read TGCGCCAGCAGCCCTCTGATGGGAGGGGAGAGTGGCTACACCTTC.

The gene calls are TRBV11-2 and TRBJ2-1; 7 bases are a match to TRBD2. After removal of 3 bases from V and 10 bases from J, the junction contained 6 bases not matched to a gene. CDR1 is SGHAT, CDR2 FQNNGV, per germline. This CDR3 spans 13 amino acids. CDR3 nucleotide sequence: TGTGCCAGCAGCTTTGAAGCGGGGCAAGAGCAGTTCTTC. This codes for CASSFEAGQEQFF.

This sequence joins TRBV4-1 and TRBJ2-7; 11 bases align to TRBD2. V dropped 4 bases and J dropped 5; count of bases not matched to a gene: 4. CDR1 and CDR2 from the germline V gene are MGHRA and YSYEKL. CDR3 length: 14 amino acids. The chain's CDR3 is CASSLPGLADEQYF. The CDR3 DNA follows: TGCGCCAGCAGCCTTCCGGGACTAGCGGACGAGCAGTACTTC.

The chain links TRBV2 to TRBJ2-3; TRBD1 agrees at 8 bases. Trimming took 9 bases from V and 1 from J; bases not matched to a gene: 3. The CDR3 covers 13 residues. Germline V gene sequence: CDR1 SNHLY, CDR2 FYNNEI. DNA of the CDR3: TGTGCCAGGCAGGGGGCCGGCACAGATACGCAGTATTTT. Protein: CARQGAGTDTQYF.

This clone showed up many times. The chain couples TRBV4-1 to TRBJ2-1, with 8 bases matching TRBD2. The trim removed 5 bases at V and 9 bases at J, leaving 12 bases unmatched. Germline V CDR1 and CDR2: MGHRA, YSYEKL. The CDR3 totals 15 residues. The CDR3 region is CASSEGPGGKLEQFF. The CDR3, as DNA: TGCGCCAGCAGCGAAGGACCGGGGGGGAAACTTGAGCAGTTCTTC.

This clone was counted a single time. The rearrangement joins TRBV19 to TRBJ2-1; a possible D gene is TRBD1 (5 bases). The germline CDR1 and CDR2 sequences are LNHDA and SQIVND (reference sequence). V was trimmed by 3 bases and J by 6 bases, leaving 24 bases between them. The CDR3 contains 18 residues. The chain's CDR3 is CASSIGRAVVRYSNEQFF. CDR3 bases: TGTGCCAGTAGTATTGGCAGGGCTGTCGTTAGATATTCCAATGAGCAGTTCTTC.

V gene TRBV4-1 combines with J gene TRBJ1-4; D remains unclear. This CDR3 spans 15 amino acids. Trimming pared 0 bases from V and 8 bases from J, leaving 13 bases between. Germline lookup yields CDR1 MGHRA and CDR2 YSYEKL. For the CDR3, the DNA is TGCGCCAGCAGCCAAGACTCGGGTGGGTACGAAAAACTGTTTTTT. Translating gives CASSQDSGGYEKLFF.

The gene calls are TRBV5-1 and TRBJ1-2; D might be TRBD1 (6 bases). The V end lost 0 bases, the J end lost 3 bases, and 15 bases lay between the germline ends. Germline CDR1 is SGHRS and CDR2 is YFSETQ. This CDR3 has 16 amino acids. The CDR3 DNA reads TGCGCCAGCAGCTTGGACTCTGACAGGAGATACTATGGCTACACCTTC. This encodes CASSLDSDRRYYGYTF.

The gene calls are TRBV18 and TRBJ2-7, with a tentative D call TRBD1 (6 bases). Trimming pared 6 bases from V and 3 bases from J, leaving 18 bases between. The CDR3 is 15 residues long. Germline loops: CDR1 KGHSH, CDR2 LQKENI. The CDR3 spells CASSPSRQGFYEQYF. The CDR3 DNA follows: TGTGCCAGCTCCCCATCAAGGCAGGGGTTCTACGAGCAGTACTTC.

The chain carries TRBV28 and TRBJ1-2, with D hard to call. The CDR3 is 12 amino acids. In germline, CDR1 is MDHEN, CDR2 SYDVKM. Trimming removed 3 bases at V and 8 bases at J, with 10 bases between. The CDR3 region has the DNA TGTGCCAGCAGTTTTTCAGCCGGGGGCTACACCTTC. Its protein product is CASSFSAGGYTF.

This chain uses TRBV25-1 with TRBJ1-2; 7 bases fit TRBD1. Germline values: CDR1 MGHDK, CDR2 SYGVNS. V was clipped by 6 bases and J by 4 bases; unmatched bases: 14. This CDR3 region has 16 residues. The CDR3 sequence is CASSGNSQGNSYGYTF. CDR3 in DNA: TGTGCCAGCAGCGGGAACTCACAGGGGAACTCCTATGGCTACACCTTC.

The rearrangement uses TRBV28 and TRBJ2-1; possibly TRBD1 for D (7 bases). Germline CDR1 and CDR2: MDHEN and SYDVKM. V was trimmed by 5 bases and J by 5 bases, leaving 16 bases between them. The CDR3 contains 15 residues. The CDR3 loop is CASSVRTGGDNEQFF. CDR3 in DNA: TGTGCCAGCAGTGTTCGGACAGGAGGGGACAATGAGCAGTTCTTC.

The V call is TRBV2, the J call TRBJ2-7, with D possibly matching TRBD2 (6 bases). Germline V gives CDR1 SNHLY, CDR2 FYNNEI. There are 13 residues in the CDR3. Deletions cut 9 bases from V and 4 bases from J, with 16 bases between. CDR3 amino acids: CASLTPGRYEQYF. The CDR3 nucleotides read TGTGCCAGTTTGACCCCGGGGAGGTACGAGCAGTACTTC.

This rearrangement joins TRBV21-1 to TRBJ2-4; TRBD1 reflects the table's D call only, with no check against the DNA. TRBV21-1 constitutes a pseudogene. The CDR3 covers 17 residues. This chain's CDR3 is CASSKSGGQGAKNIQYF. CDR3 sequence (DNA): TGTGCCAGCAGCAAAAGCGGAGGACAGGGTGCCAAAAACATTCAGTACTTC.

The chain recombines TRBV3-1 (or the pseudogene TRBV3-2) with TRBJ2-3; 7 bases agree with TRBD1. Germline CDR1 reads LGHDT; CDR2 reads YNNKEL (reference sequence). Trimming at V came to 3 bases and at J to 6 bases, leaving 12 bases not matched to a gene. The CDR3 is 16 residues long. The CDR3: CASSQYRDSVSDTQYF. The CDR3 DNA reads TGTGCCAGCAGCCAGTACCGGGACAGTGTATCGGATACGCAGTATTTT.

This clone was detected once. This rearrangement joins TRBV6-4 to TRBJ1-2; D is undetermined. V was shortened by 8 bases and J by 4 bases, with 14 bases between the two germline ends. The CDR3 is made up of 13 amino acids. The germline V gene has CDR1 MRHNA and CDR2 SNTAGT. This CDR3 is CASGPAGSYGYTF. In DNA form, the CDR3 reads TGTGCCAGCGGTCCTGCGGGGTCCTATGGCTACACCTTC.